This T cell receptor (beta chain) was retrieved from a study of monozygotic twins with inflammatory bowel disease. Investigators extracted total RNA from whole blood and did not sort T cells. Researchers generated cDNA in eight separate reactions per sample. No DNA is given; TCRdb re-called the 5' RACE reads and lists each CDR3 protein once. The table lists about 380,000 distinct CDR3 sequences, with just over 2.5% in the top ten. CDR3 length: 14 residues. From germline, CDR1 is SGHRS and CDR2 YFSETQ. The TCR was taken from a human donor with ulcerative colitis or Crohn's disease, or a healthy co-twin of an affected twin (not recorded which). The rearrangement joins TRBV5-1 to TRBJ1-1. Source material: blood. CDR3 sequence reads: CASSLVAGMPEAFF.